Below, 10 T cell receptor beta chains from the same sample are listed, as sequenced in a study of T cell repertoires in cytomegalovirus infection. These receptors' targets are unknown. TCRdb processed the reads anew with MiXCR; each CDR3 protein has one entry. The sample includes about 770,000 distinct CDR3 sequences, about 28% of them seen just once. The sequenced sample was cultured CD8+ T cells from PBMCs, obtained from culture after CMV antigen stimulation. The receptor set was obtained from a human donor in good health (CMV status not recorded). Some clones in this sample may be carry-over from other donors' samples.

The chain links TRBV29-1 to TRBJ1-1; a weak D match, TRBD1 (5 bases). This CDR3 spans 12 amino acids. The germline V gene has CDR1 SQVTM and CDR2 ANQGSEA. V lost 6 bases and J 1 base, leaving 9 bases between the germline ends. The chain's CDR3 is CSVGTTNTEAFF. CDR3 DNA: TGCAGCGTGGGGACCACGAACACTGAAGCTTTCTTT.

This clonotype was observed a handful of times. The rearrangement links TRBV11-2 to TRBJ2-1; 7 bases match TRBD2. The length of the CDR3 is 17 residues. Germline assignment: CDR1 SGHAT and CDR2 FQNNGV. Germline trimming cut 1 base from V and 3 bases from J; bases unmatched to any gene: 9. The CDR3 here is CASSLGGGSPVYNEQFF. CDR3 sequence (DNA): TGTGCCAGCAGCTTAGGGGGGGGAAGCCCCGTCTACAATGAGCAGTTCTTC.

This clonotype was seen only a few times. The chain is built from TRBV27 and TRBJ2-4, with TRBD2 as a possible D gene (6 bases). The CDR3 has 14 residues. Germline V gives CDR1 MNHEY, CDR2 SMNVEV (reference sequence). The V gene lost 5 bases and the J gene lost 8 bases, with 16 bases spanning the gap. The CDR3 spells CASSTGVGWDIQYF. The DNA for the CDR3 is TGTGCCAGCAGTACGGGGGTTGGTTGGGACATTCAGTACTTC.

In its sample, this clonotype was seen a few times. The chain employs TRBV7-6 and TRBJ1-1; no reliable D call. The CDR3 has 15 amino acids. The germline V gene encodes CDR1 SGHVS and CDR2 FNYEAQ. V lost 0 bases to trimming and J lost 6 bases, with 14 bases between them. The CDR3 region is CASSLAPEVRSEAFF. The CDR3 nucleotides read TGTGCCAGCAGCTTAGCGCCGGAGGTTAGGTCTGAAGCTTTCTTT.

The rearrangement links TRBV9 to TRBJ2-2; TRBD2 might be the D (5 bases). The CDR3 is 19 residues long. Trimming removed 4 bases from V and 2 bases from J, with 24 bases in between. Germline CDR1 and CDR2: SGDLS and YYNGEE. CDR3 sequence: CASSLDRTGKAGNTGELFF. DNA of the CDR3: TGTGCCAGCAGCCTCGACCGGACTGGAAAGGCTGGAAACACCGGGGAGCTGTTTTTT.

The V and J genes are TRBV6-5 and TRBJ2-5; tentative D call: TRBD2 (5 bases). CDR1 and CDR2 (germline): MNHEY, SVGAGI. The CDR3 extends over 14 amino acids. Trimming shortened V by 2 bases and J by 1 base, and 8 bases separated the two germline ends. The DNA for the CDR3 is TGTGCCAGCAGTTACGAGGGATCCCAAGAGACCCAGTACTTC. It translates to CASSYEGSQETQYF.

Many counts were recorded for this clonotype. The chain recombines TRBV7-8 with TRBJ1-6; D is ambiguous. Germline CDR1 SGHVS, CDR2 FQNEAQ. V gave up 2 bases and J gave up 0 bases, with 8 bases separating them. This CDR3 has 16 amino acids. The CDR3 nucleotides are TGTGCCAGCAGCTTATTCGAGAGCTCCTATAATTCACCCCTCCACTTT. Residues: CASSLFESSYNSPLHF. Looking up the rest from reference TRBV7-8 and TRBJ1-6 gives the full variable domain: GAGVSQSPRYKVAKRGQDVALRCDPISGHVSLFWYQQALGQGPEFLTYFQNEAQLDKSGLPSDRFFAERPEGSVSTLKIQRTQQEDSAVYLCASSLFESSYNSPLHFGNGTRLTVT.

V gene TRBV7-9 combines with J gene TRBJ1-2, with 10 bases aligning to TRBD1. With 5 bases clipped from V and 8 bases from J, the junction kept 11 bases outside the gene matches. The CDR3 totals 15 residues. Germline CDR1 SEHNR, CDR2 FQNEAQ (reference sequence). CDR3: CASSEGQGLLGGYTF. As DNA, the CDR3 is TGTGCCAGCAGCGAGGGACAGGGGCTCCTCGGCGGCTACACCTTC.

This clonotype was detected a few times. The chain recombines TRBV28 with TRBJ2-2, with 8 bases identical to TRBD1. This CDR3 spans 17 amino acids. Germline CDR1 reads MDHEN; CDR2 reads SYDVKM. J was trimmed by 0 bases and V by 5 bases; bases with no gene match: 8. The CDR3 loop is CASSPWGRGPNTGELFF. CDR3 sequence (DNA): TGTGCCAGCAGTCCCTGGGGCAGGGGGCCGAACACCGGGGAGCTGTTTTTT.

This rearrangement joins TRBV27 to TRBJ2-1, with D tentatively TRBD1 (6 bases). The ends were cut back, 5 bases at V and 11 bases at J, with 16 bases in the middle. The CDR3 sequence is 13 residues long. Germline V gene data show CDR1 as MNHEY and CDR2 as SMNVEV (reference sequence). The CDR3 bases are TGTGCCAGCAGTCGGGCAGGGGTAAAGCAGCAGTTCTTC. Translating gives CASSRAGVKQQFF.